This T cell receptor beta chain was sequenced in a study of neurological immune-mediated disorders. Study-wide points: The level of TCR clonal expansion was highest in patients with HTLV-1-associated myelopathy and lowest in multiple sclerosis, where it fell below the level seen in healthy controls.

This clonotype has a count of ten or more. The antigen remains unidentified. The CDR3 spans 15 residues. Germline CDR1 and CDR2: LGHNA and YNFKEQ. Trimming stripped 1 base from V and 1 base from J, with 5 bases between. With 10-nucleotide random UMIs included, cDNA was synthesized by 5'RACE. TCRdb analysed the 5' RACE reads with MiXCR anew, one entry per CDR3 protein. The sample records 20,000 to 25,000 distinct CDR3 sequences, 15% being singletons. The source of this sequence is a female donor with HTLV-1-associated myelopathy (HAM/TSP). The sequenced material came from PBMCs. The chain joins TRBV4-2 to TRBJ1-6; D remains ambiguous. This chain's CDR3 is CASSQGESYNSPLHF. DNA for the CDR3: TGTGCCAGCAGCCAAGGGGAGTCCTATAATTCACCCCTCCACTTT.